This T cell receptor (beta chain) was observed in a study of shared T cell receptors in the human thymus. This table comes from immunoSEQ multiplex PCR, and its TCRdb copy is limited to in-frame clones, with some not included. The sample comprises some 700,000 clones, 80% to 90% of which are singletons, and 0.0095% to 0.013% rests with the top ten. CDR1 is SGHDN, CDR2 FVKESK, per germline. The CDR3 sequence is 14 residues long. Trimming pared 4 bases from V and 2 bases from J, leaving 12 bases between. These data also formed part of another study, on human thymus T cells. From that second work: The donors were infants in Finland with congenital heart defects, otherwise immunologically healthy. The thymus was resected at corrective cardiac surgery. Usage of V and J genes appeared biased in thymic and blood repertoires. Related research has reported that thymic repertoires overlap highly among unrelated individuals.

The V call is TRBV14, the J call TRBJ2-7, with a weak D call TRBD2 (5 bases). The sequence was obtained from a girl less than two years old with a congenital heart defect. Sequencing was performed on thymocytes. The DNA of the CDR3 is TGTGCCAGCAGCCGAGGGATACTACCCTACGAGCAGTACTTC. This encodes CASSRGILPYEQYF.